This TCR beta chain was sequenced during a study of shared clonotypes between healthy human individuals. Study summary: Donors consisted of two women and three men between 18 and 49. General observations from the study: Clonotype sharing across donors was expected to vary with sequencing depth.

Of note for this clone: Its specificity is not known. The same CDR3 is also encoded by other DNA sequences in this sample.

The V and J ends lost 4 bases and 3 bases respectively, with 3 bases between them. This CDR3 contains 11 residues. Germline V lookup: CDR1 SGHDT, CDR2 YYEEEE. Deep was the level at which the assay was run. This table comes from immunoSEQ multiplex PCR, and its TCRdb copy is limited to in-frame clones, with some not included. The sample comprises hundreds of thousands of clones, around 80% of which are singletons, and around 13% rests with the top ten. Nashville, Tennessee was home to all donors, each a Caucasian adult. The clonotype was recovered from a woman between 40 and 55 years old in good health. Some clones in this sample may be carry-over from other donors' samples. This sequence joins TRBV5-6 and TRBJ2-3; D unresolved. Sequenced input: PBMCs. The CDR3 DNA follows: TGTGCCAGCAGCACAACAGATACGCAGTATTTT. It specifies CASSTTDTQYF.